The entry below describes one T cell receptor (beta chain). Its antigen is not known. The sample comes from a study of CD8 T cells in ankylosing spondylitis. By quantitative 5'-RACE with molecular barcodes, the TCR beta libraries were made. TCRdb reanalysed the 5' RACE reads using MiXCR and keeps one entry per CDR3 protein. The sample has about 220,000 distinct CDR3 sequences, 15% to 20% seen once. Study-wide findings and caveats: Characteristic, it appeared, of ankylosing spondylitis blood was a TCR beta motif of 7 or 8 highly homologous variants. Reactive arthritis synovial fluid and blood were previously reported to contain some motif variants.

The length of the CDR3 is 13 residues. The germline V gene has CDR1 SQVTM and CDR2 ANQGSEA. V shed 7 bases, J shed 3 bases, and the junction held 5 bases outside the gene matches. This chain links TRBV29-1 with TRBJ2-1, with 8 bases matching TRBD1. Sequencing was done on a sample of blood, either unsorted or a sorted T cell fraction (not recorded which). The clonotype comes from a male donor with ankylosing spondylitis. The CDR3 protein is CSARTGNYNEQFF. CDR3 in DNA: TGCAGCGCGAGGACAGGGAACTACAATGAGCAGTTCTTC.